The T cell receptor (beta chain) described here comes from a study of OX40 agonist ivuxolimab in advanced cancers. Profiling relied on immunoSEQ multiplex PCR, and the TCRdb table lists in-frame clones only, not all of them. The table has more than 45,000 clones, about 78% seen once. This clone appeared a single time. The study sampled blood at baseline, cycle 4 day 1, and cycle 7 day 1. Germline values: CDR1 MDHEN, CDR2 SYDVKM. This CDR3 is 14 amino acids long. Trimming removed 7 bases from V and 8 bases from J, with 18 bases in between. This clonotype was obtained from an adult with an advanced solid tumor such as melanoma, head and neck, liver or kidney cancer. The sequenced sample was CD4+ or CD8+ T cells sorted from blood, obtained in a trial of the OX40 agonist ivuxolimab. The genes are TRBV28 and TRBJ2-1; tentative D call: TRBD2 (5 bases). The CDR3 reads CASTSPSRADEQFF. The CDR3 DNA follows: TGTGCCAGCACCTCCCCCTCTAGAGCGGATGAGCAGTTCTTC.